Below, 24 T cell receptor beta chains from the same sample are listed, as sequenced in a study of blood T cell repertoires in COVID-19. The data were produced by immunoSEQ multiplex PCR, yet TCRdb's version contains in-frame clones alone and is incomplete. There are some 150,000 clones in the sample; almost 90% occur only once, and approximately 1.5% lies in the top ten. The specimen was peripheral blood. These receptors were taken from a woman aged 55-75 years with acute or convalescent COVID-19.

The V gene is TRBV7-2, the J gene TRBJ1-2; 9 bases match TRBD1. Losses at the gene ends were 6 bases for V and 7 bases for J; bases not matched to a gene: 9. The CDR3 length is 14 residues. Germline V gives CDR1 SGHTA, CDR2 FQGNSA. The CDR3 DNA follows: TGTGCCAGCAGTTTTAACTCACAGGGGGCTGGCTACACCTTC. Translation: CASSFNSQGAGYTF. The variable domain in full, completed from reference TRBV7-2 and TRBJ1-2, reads GAGVSQSPSNKVTEKGKDVELRCDPISGHTALYWYRQSLGQGLEFLIYFQGNSAPDKSGLPSDRFSAERTGGSVSTLTIQRTQQEDSAVYLCASSFNSQGAGYTFGSGTRLTVV.

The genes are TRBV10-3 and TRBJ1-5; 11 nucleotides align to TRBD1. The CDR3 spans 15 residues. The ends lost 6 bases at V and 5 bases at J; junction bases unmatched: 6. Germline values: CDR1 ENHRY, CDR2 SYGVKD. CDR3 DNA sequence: TGTGCCATCAGCGCGGGACAGGGGGTGGATCAGCCCCAGCATTTT. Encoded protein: CAISAGQGVDQPQHF.

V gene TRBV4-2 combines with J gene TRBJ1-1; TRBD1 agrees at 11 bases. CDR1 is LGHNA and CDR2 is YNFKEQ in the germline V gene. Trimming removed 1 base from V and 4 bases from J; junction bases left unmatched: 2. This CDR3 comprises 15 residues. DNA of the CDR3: TGTGCCAGCAGCCAAGGGACAGGGGGCCCCACTGAAGCTTTCTTT. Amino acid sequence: CASSQGTGGPTEAFF.

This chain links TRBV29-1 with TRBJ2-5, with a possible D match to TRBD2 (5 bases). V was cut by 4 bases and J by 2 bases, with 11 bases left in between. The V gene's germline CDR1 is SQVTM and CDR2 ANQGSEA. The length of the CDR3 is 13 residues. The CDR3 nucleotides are TGCAGCGTTGCCCCCCTAGCACAAGAGACCCAGTACTTC. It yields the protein CSVAPLAQETQYF.

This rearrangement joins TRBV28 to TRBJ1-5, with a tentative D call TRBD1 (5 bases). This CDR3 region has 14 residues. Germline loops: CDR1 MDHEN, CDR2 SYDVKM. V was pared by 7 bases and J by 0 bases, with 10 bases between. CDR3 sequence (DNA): TGTGCCAGCATTACGGGGGGTAGCAATCAGCCCCAGCATTTT. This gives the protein CASITGGSNQPQHF.

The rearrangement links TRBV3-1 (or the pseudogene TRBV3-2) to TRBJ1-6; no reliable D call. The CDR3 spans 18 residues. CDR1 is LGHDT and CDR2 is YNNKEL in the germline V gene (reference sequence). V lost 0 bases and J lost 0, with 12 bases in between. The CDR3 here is CASSQEGADSSYNSPLHF. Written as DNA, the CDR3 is TGTGCCAGCAGCCAAGAAGGAGCGGATAGCTCCTATAATTCACCCCTCCACTTT.

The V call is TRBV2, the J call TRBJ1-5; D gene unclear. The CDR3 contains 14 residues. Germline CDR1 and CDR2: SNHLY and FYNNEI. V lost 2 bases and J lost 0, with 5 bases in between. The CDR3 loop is CASSELISNQPQHF. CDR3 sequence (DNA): TGTGCCAGCAGTGAATTAATTAGCAATCAGCCCCAGCATTTT.

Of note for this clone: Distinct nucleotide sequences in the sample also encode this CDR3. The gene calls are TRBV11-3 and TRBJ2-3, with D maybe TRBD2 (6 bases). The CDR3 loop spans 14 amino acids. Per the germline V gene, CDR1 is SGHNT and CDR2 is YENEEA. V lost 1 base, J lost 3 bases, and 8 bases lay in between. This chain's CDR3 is CASSLGRGTDTQYF. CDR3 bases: TGTGCCAGCAGCTTAGGCCGGGGGACAGATACGCAGTATTTT.

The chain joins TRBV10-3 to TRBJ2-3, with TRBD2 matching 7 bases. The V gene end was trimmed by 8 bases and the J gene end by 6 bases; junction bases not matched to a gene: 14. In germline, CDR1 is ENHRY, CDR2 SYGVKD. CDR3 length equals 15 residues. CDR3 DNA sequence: TGTGCCATCGCGGGGAGGGCTAGCGAGGGCGATACGCAGTATTTT. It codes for CAIAGRASEGDTQYF.

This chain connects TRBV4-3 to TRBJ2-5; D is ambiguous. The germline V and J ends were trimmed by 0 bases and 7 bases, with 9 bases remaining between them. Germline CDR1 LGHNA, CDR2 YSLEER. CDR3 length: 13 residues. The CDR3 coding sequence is TGCGCCAGCAGCCAAGAGCGGTTAGGGACCCAGTACTTC. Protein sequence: CASSQERLGTQYF.

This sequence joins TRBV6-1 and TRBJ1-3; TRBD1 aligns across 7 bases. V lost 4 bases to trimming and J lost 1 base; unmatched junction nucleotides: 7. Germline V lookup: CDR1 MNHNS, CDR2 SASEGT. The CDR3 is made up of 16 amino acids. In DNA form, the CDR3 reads TGTGCCAGCAGTGGGGGGACAGCCAATTCTGGAAACACCATATATTTT. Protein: CASSGGTANSGNTIYF.

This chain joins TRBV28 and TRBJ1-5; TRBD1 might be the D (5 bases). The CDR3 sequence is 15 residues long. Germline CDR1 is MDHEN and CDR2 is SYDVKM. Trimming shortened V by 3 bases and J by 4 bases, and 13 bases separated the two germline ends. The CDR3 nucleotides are TGTGCCAGCAGTTTTCCCAGTGGGGGGAATCAGCCCCAGCATTTT. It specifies CASSFPSGGNQPQHF.

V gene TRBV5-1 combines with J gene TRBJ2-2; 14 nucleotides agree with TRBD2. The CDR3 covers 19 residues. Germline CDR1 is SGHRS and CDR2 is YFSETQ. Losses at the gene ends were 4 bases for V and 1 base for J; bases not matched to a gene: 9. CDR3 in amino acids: CASSRTSGGPTLNTGELFF. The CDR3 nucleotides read TGCGCCAGCAGCCGGACTAGCGGGGGGCCCACACTGAACACCGGGGAGCTGTTTTTT.

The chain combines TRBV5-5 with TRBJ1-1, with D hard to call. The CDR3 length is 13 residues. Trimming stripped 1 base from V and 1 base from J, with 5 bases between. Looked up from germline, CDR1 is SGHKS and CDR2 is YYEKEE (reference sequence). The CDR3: CASSLWQNTEAFF. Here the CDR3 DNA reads TGTGCCAGCAGCTTGTGGCAGAACACTGAAGCTTTCTTT.

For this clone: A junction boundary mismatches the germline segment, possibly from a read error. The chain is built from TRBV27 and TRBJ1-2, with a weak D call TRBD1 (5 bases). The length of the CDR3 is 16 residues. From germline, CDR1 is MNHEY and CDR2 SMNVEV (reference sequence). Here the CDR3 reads CASSDLQGLNDYGYTF. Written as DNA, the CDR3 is TGTGCCAGCAGTGACCTCCAGGGACTAAACGACTATGGCTACACTTTC.

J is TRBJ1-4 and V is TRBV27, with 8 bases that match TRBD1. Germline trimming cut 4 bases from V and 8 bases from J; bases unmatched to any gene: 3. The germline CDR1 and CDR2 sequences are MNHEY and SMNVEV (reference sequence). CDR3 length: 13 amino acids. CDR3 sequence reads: CASSSQGEEKLFF. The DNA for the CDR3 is TGTGCCAGCAGTTCACAGGGGGAAGAAAAACTGTTTTTT.

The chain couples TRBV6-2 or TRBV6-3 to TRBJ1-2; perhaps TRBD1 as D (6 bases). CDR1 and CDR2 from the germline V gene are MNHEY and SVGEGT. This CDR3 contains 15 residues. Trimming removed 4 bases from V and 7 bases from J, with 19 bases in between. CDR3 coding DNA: TGTGCCAGCAGTTGGCCCTCAGCGGGGGCCGGTGGCTACACCTTC. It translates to CASSWPSAGAGGYTF.

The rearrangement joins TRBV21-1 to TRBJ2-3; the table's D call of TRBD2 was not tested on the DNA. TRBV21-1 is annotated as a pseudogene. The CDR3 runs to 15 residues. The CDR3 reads CASSIFPGETDTQYF. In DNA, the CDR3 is TGTGCCAGCAGCATTTTCCCCGGGGAAACAGATACGCAGTATTTT.

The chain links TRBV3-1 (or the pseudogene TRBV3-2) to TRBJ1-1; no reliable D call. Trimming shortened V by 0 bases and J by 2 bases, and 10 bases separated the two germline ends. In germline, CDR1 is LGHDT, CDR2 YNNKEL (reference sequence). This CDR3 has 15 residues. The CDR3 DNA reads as TGTGCCAGCAGCCAAGAAACAGAAAGAAACACTGAAGCTTTCTTT. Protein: CASSQETERNTEAFF.

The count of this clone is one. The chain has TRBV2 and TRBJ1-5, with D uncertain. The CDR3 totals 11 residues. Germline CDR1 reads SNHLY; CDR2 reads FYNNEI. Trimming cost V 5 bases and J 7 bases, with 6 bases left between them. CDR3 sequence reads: CASSTGQPQHF. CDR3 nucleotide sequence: TGTGCCAGCAGTACGGGACAGCCCCAGCATTTT.

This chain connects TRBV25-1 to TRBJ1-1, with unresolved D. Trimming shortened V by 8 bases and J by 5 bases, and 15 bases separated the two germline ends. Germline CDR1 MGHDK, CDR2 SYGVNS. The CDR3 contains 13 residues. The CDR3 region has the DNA TGTGCCAGCTTGGTGGAATCAGCGACTGAAGCTTTCTTT. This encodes CASLVESATEAFF.

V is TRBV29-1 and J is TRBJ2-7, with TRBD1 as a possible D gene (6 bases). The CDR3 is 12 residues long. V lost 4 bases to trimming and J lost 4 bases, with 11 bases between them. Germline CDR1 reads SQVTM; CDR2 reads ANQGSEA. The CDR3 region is CSVGRGGYEQYF. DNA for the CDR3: TGCAGCGTTGGCCGAGGGGGTTACGAGCAGTACTTC.

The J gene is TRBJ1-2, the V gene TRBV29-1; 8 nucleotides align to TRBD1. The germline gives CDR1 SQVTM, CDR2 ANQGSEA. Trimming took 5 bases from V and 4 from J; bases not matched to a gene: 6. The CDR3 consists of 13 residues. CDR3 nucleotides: TGCAGCGTTTCGACAGGGGATCCCTATGGCTACACCTTC. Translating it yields CSVSTGDPYGYTF. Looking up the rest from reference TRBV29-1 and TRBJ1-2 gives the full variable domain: SAVISQKPSRDICQRGTSLTIQCQVDSQVTMMFWYRQQPGQSLTLIATANQGSEATYESGFVIDKFPISRPNLTFSTLTVSNMSPEDSSIYLCSVSTGDPYGYTFGSGTRLTVV.

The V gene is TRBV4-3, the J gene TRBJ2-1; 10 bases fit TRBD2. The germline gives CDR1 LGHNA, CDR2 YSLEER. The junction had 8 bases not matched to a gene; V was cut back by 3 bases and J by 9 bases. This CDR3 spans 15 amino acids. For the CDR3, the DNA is TGCGCCAGCAGCCAGGACAGCGGGGGGGCGGGTGAGCAGTTCTTC. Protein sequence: CASSQDSGGAGEQFF.